This entry features one T cell receptor (beta chain) sequence. Its cognate antigen has yet to be identified. Base qualities were left out, and no much larger clone turns up one base away. TCRbeta CDR3 regions were amplified from genomic DNA using the immunoSEQ Assay, a bias-controlled multiplex PCR. The paper's processing steps were these. The number of nucleated cells in each sample was estimated by amplification of reference gene primers within the assay. To quantify the absolute abundance of each unique TCRbeta CDR3 rearrangement, sequence reads were collapsed and filtered. Productive Simpson clonality was computed per sample as the square root of Simpson's diversity index over productive rearrangements. Drawn from immuneACCESS, this table holds only the in-frame rearrangements with V and J called that TCRdb kept. Clones are partly lost; checked studies trace under half to an unresolved V gene and leave the rest unexplained. V and J calls and clone size come straight from that table; D and trimming were deduced from the DNA. The sample profile shows about 180,000 clones; approximately 90% of them were found once. The ten largest clones represent 4% to 5% of the sample.

This sample was taken from a study of blood T cell repertoires in COVID-19 (dated by TCRdb to the early 2020s). Study-level background: Collaborator samples came from the United States, Italy and Spain and covered acute and convalescent phases of COVID-19. The material from the prospective study consisted of cDNA or gDNA derived from T cells, B-cell-depleted T cells, or PBMCs. Deeply sampled blood TCRbeta repertoires from subjects exposed to, actively infected with, or recovered from COVID-19 were included in the dataset. The repertoires were released in a freely available public database meant as a resource for research on the immune response to SARS-CoV-2. The samples were drawn from two sources: the first 160 participants of the ongoing ImmuneRACE study, and 1,000 to 1,500 subjects contributed by 6 global collaborators. Sample metadata almost always included a de-identified subject ID, COVID-19 status, age in years and sex. Where available, HLA class I and class II types were obtained from metadata supplied by the sample provider rather than from assay-based typing. What the research found in general, with its limitations: The amount of clinical and demographic metadata varied by source and participant and was provided uncurated.

Whole blood was collected in K2EDTA tubes by collaborating institutions according to the institutions' own protocols. Collaborator samples were shipped for TCRbeta analysis as frozen whole blood, isolated PBMCs, or DNA extracted from either sample type. V has 4 bases trimmed and J has 7 bases trimmed; junction bases matching no gene number 9. Taken from the germline V gene, the CDR1 and CDR2 loops are MGHRA and YSYEKL. From the cysteine through the phenylalanine, the CDR3 covers 14 amino acids. This entry keeps only the CDR3 DNA: 42 bases, framed from base 1. The material sequenced was peripheral blood. This chain joins TRBV4-1 to TRBJ1-2; TRBD1 agrees with 7 junctional bases. This receptor was obtained from a woman aged 25-40 years with acute or convalescent COVID-19. The CDR3 amino acid sequence is: CASSPDRVGRGYTF. The nucleotide sequence reads TGCGCCAGCAGCCCAGACAGGGTGGGGCGTGGCTACACCTTC.